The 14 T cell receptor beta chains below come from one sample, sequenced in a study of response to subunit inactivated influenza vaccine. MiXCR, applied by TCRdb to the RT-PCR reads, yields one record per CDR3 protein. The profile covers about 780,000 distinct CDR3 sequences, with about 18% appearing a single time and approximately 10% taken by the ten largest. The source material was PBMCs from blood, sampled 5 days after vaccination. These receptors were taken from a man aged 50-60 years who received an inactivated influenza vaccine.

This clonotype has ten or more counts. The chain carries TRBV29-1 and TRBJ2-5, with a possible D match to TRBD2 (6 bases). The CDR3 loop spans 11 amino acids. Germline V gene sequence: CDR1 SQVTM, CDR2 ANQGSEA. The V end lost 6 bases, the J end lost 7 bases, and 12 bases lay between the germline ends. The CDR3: CSVTSIGTQYF. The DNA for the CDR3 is TGCAGCGTCACTAGCATCGGGACCCAGTACTTC.

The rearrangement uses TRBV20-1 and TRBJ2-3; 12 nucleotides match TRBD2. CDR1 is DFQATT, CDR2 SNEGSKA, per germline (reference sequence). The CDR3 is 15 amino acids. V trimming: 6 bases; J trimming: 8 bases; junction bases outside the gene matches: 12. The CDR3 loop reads CSASPSGRALGTQYF. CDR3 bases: TGCAGTGCATCTCCTAGCGGGAGGGCCTTGGGTACGCAGTATTTT.

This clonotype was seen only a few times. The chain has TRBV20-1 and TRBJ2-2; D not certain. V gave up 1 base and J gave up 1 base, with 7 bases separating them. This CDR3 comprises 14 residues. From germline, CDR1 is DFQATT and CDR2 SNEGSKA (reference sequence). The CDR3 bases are TGCAGTGCTAGAGCCCCACAGAACACCGGGGAGCTGTTTTTT. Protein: CSARAPQNTGELFF.

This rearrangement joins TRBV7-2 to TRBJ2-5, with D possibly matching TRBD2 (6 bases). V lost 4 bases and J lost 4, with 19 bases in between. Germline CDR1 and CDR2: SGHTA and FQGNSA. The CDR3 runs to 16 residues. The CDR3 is CASSSRESSVGETQYF. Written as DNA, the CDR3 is TGTGCCAGCAGCTCAAGAGAGTCTAGCGTCGGAGAGACCCAGTACTTC. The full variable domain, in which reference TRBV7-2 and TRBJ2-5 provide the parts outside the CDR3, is GAGVSQSPSNKVTEKGKDVELRCDPISGHTALYWYRQSLGQGLEFLIYFQGNSAPDKSGLPSDRFSAERTGGSVSTLTIQRTQQEDSAVYLCASSSRESSVGETQYFGPGTRLLVL.

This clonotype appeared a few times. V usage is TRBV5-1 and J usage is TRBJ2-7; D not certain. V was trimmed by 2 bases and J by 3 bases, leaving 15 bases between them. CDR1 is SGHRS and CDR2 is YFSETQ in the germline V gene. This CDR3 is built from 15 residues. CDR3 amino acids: CASSFSGVSGYEQYF. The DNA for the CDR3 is TGCGCCAGCAGCTTCTCAGGAGTCTCGGGCTACGAGCAGTACTTC.

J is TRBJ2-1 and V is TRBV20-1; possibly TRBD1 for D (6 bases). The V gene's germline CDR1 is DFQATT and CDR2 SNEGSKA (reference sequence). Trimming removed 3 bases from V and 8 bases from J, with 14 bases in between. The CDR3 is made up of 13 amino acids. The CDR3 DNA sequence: TGCAGTGCTAGGTGGGGGCGCGAGGATGAGCAGTTCTTC. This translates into CSARWGREDEQFF.

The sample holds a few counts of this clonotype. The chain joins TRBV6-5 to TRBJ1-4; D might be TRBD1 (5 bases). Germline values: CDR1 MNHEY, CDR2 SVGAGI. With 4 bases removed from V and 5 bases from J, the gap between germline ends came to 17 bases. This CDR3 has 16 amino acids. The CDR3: CASSSRDRTDNEKLFF. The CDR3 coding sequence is TGTGCCAGCAGTTCCAGGGACCGGACCGACAATGAAAAACTGTTTTTT.

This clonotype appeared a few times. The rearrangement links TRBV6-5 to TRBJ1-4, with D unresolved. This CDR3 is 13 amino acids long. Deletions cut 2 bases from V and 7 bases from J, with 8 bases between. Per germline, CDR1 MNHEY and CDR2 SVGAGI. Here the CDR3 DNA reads TGTGCCAGCAGTTACCGCAGGATTGAAAAACTGTTTTTT. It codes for CASSYRRIEKLFF.

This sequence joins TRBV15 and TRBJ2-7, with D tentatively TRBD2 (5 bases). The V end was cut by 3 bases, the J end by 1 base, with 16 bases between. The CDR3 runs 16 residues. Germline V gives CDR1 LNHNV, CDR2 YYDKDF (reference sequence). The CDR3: CATSRTSSTESYEQYF. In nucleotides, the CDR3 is TGTGCCACCAGCAGGACCTCTAGCACAGAATCCTACGAGCAGTACTTC.

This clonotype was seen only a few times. CDR3 amino acids: CSVQRQTQETQYF. The CDR3 DNA is TGCAGCGTTCAGAGACAGACCCAAGAGACCCAGTACTTC. V gene TRBV29-1 combines with J gene TRBJ2-5; D is perhaps TRBD1 (5 bases). Germline CDR1 is SQVTM and CDR2 is ANQGSEA. The V end lost 5 bases, the J end lost 1 base, and 11 bases lay between the germline ends. This CDR3 has 13 amino acids.

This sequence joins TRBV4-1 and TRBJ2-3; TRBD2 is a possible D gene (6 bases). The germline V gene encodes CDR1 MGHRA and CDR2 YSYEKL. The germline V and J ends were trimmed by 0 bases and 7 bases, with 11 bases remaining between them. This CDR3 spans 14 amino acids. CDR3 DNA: TGCGCCAGCAGCCAAGAAGTAGCGGACAATACGCAGTATTTT. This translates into CASSQEVADNTQYF.

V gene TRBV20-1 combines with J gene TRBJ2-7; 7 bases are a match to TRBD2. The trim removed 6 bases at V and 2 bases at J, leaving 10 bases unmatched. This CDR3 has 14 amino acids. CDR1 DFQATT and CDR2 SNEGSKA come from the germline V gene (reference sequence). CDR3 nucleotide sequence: TGCAGTGCCGGTAGGCGGGGGTCAACCTACGAGCAGTACTTC. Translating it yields CSAGRRGSTYEQYF.

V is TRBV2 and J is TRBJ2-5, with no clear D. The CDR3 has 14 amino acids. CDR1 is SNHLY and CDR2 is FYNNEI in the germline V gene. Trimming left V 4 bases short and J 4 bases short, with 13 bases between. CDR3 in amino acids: CASSALRSSETQYF. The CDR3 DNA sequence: TGTGCCAGCAGTGCTCTCAGATCCTCAGAGACCCAGTACTTC.

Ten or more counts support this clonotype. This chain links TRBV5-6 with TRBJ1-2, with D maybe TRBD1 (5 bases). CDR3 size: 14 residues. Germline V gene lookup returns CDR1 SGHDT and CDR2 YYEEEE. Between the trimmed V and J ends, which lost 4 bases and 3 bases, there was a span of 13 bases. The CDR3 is CASSVSDRYYGYTF. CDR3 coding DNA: TGTGCCAGCAGCGTCTCCGACAGATACTATGGCTACACCTTC.